This T cell receptor (beta chain) was observed in a study of T-cell reconstitution after alpha-beta-depleted transplantation in children. Unique molecular identifiers were incorporated into the prepared TCRbeta library. TCRdb reprocessed the PCR reads with MiXCR, giving one entry per CDR3 protein. The sample contains 250,000 to 300,000 distinct CDR3 sequences, 6% to 10% of which appear only once. This clonotype has only a few counts. The antigen is not known. A junction end diverges from the germline sequence, so it may reflect a read error. Study findings and constraints: Some patients showed high day-60 TCRbeta diversity, which derived from surviving recipient T cells and thymic progenitors. Alpha-beta T cells about two months after transplant reportedly derived from several hundred expanded graft clones. It was newly produced T cells that mostly accounted for T-cell counts and diversity one year after transplant.

Germline loops: CDR1 MNHNY, CDR2 SVGAGI (reference sequence). The CDR3 sequence is 12 residues long. This material consisted of peripheral blood, taken 360 days after TCRalphabeta/CD19-depleted stem cell transplant. The TCR comes from a female patient younger than 10 who had a stem cell transplant for Fanconi anemia, so the T cells may come from the graft donor. This chain connects TRBV6-6 to TRBJ1-4, with unresolved D. Here the CDR3 reads CASSYVSQKLFF. In nucleotides, the CDR3 is TGTGCCAGCAGTTACGTCTCCCAAAAGCTGTTTTTT.